This T cell receptor (beta chain) was profiled in a study of T-cell memory formation after mild COVID-19. About the study: Each donor largely had its own TCR clusters.

The CDR3 has 13 amino acids. Germline assignment: CDR1 SGHKS and CDR2 YYEKEE (reference sequence). Trimming took off 8 bases at V and 4 bases at J, with 12 bases between the two ends. Study results and limitations: Among CD4+ contracting clones, most were CM and EM, and CD8+ ones EMRA. Second-wave clones with a day 37 peak had unconfirmed SARS-CoV-2 specificity. Whereas later expanders leaned CD4+, clones contracting day 15 to 85 showed a balanced CD4/CD8 makeup.

Each CDR3 protein gets one entry after TCRdb re-called the 5' RACE reads with MiXCR. The sample contains hundreds of thousands of distinct CDR3 sequences, 15% to 20% of which appear only once. Comment on this clonotype: Its cognate antigen is unknown.

The clonotype comes from an adult woman who had mild COVID-19 (a few samples of this study predate the infection). Cell type and time point are not known. The chain has TRBV5-5 and TRBJ2-2; D tentatively fits TRBD1 or TRBD2 (6 bases each). Source material: PBMCs or a T cell subset sorted from them (not recorded which). The DNA of the CDR3 is TGTGCCAGTTCCGGAGGGGGCACCGGGGAGCTGTTTTTT. Protein sequence: CASSGGGTGELFF.